The entry below gives a single T cell receptor beta chain sequence along with its context. The CDR3 is made up of 14 amino acids. Germline V lookup: CDR1 ENHRY, CDR2 SYGVKD. V gave up 0 bases and J gave up 6 bases, with 8 bases separating them. This entry belongs to a study of blood T cell repertoires in COVID-19. At the level of the study: There were acute and convalescent COVID-19 samples, and they came from the United States, Italy and Spain.

Produced via immunoSEQ multiplex PCR; TCRdb's table is partial and in-frame only. Of around 230,000 clones listed, about nine tenths are singletons. The chain is built from TRBV10-3 and TRBJ2-2; D unresolved. Sequenced input: peripheral blood. This clonotype originated in a man between 50 and 59 years old with COVID-19, enrolled during active disease. The CDR3 DNA reads as TGTGCCATCAGTGAGTCGGTTAGCCCCGGGGAGCTGTTTTTT. Residues: CAISESVSPGELFF.